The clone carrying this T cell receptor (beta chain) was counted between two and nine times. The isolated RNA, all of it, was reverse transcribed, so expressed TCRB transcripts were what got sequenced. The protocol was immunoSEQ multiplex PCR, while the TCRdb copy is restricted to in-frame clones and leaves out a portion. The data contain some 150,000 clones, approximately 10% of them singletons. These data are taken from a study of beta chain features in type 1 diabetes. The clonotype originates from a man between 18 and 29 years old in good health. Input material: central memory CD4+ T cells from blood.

The CDR3 here is CASSKQGGYEQYF. The DNA for the CDR3 is TGTGCCAGCAGTAAACAGGGGGGATACGAGCAGTACTTC. This chain uses TRBV27 with TRBJ2-7, with 8 bases aligning to TRBD1. CDR3 length equals 13 residues. The germline V gene has CDR1 MNHEY and CDR2 SMNVEV (reference sequence). The J segment lost 4 bases and the V segment lost 5 bases, leaving 4 bases of the junction unmatched.